The 26 T cell receptor beta chains presented below share a single source sample, sequenced in a study of blood T cell repertoires in COVID-19. Clones were read by immunoSEQ multiplex PCR, and TCRdb kept only the in-frame ones, dropping some. In the table there are approximately 36,000 clones, 74% of which are singletons. Source material: peripheral blood. These receptors were collected from a man between 65 and 85 years old with COVID-19, enrolled during active disease.

This clone was counted a few times. The gene calls are TRBV2 and TRBJ1-2; 7 nucleotides line up with TRBD1. V lost 3 bases and J lost 4; bases outside the gene matches: 5. CDR3 length equals 14 residues. CDR1 and CDR2 (germline): SNHLY, FYNNEI. CDR3 DNA sequence: TGTGCCAGCAGTGATCCAGGGGGGATCTATGGCTACACCTTC. Translation gives CASSDPGGIYGYTF.

The chain is built from TRBV27 and TRBJ1-6; D remains ambiguous. Germline CDR1 reads MNHEY; CDR2 reads SMNVEV (reference sequence). Trimming shortened V by 6 bases and J by 7 bases, and 7 bases separated the two germline ends. This CDR3 has 12 residues. In nucleotides, the CDR3 is TGTGCCAGCAGGGAGGCCAATTCACCCCTCCACTTT. Protein product: CASREANSPLHF.

This clone showed up just once. CDR3 sequence (DNA): TGTGCCAGCAGCGTAGGTATATTAGCGGGAGTGGTCGGGGAGCTGTTTTTT. Its protein product is CASSVGILAGVVGELFF. The chain couples TRBV9 to TRBJ2-2, with 9 bases lining up with TRBD2. Germline-derived CDR1 and CDR2 are SGDLS and YYNGEE. CDR3 length: 17 amino acids. Unmatched junction bases numbered 10, after V lost 0 bases and J lost 7 bases.

This clone was detected only once. V gene TRBV19 combines with J gene TRBJ2-1; 8 bases are shared with TRBD1. Germline CDR1 reads LNHDA; CDR2 reads SQIVND (reference sequence). The CDR3 runs to 17 residues. After removal of 1 base from V and 1 base from J, the junction contained 6 bases not matched to a gene. The CDR3 is CASSIGTGLRSYNEQFF. Written as DNA, the CDR3 is TGTGCCAGTAGTATAGGGACAGGGTTGAGATCCTACAATGAGCAGTTCTTC.

The chain couples TRBV19 to TRBJ2-3; 10 bases align to TRBD1. CDR3 length: 16 amino acids. Per the germline V gene, CDR1 is LNHDA and CDR2 is SQIVND (reference sequence). V was pared by 5 bases and J by 8 bases, with 13 bases of the junction left unmatched. CDR3 sequence reads: CASSFYGTGATGTQYF. The CDR3 region has the DNA TGTGCCAGTAGTTTTTATGGGACAGGGGCAACCGGTACGCAGTATTTT.

This rearrangement joins TRBV6-5 to TRBJ1-4; 7 bases align to TRBD1. In germline, CDR1 is MNHEY, CDR2 SVGAGI. J lost 0 bases, V lost 5 bases, and 3 bases had no gene match. This CDR3 has 15 amino acids. The CDR3 bases are TGTGCCAGCAGTATGACAGGGACAACTAATGAAAAACTGTTTTTT. Translated, it gives CASSMTGTTNEKLFF.

The CDR3: CASSPGQGAGRTQYF. CDR3 DNA sequence: TGTGCCAGCTCACCGGGACAGGGGGCCGGTCGTACGCAGTATTTT. The chain couples TRBV18 to TRBJ2-3; 12 nucleotides match TRBD1. Germline V gene sequence: CDR1 KGHSH, CDR2 LQKENI. After removal of 3 bases from V and 8 bases from J, the junction contained 6 bases not matched to a gene. This CDR3 comprises 15 residues.

The chain links TRBV3-1 (or the pseudogene TRBV3-2) to TRBJ2-2; 7 bases align to TRBD2. Trimming removed 8 bases from V and 4 bases from J; junction bases left unmatched: 4. The CDR3 is 13 amino acids. CDR1 LGHDT and CDR2 YNNKEL come from the germline V gene (reference sequence). The CDR3 region is CASRGGGTGELFF. The CDR3 nucleotides read TGTGCCAGCCGAGGCGGGGGCACCGGGGAGCTGTTTTTT.

The rearrangement links TRBV29-1 to TRBJ1-1; the D is unclear. V gave up 4 bases and J gave up 2 bases, with 14 bases separating them. The CDR3 totals 14 residues. Germline values: CDR1 SQVTM, CDR2 ANQGSEA. This CDR3 is CSVVPSFVNTEAFF. The CDR3 bases are TGCAGCGTTGTTCCCAGTTTTGTAAACACTGAAGCTTTCTTT. The full variable domain, in which reference TRBV29-1 and TRBJ1-1 provide the parts outside the CDR3, is SAVISQKPSRDICQRGTSLTIQCQVDSQVTMMFWYRQQPGQSLTLIATANQGSEATYESGFVIDKFPISRPNLTFSTLTVSNMSPEDSSIYLCSVVPSFVNTEAFFGQGTRLTVV.

This clone was seen a few times. This sequence joins TRBV3-1 (or the pseudogene TRBV3-2) and TRBJ2-7; a weak D match, TRBD1 (5 bases). Germline V CDR1 and CDR2: LGHDT, YNNKEL (reference sequence). The CDR3 contains 14 residues. Trimming shortened V by 1 base and J by 5 bases, and 12 bases separated the two germline ends. Here the CDR3 DNA reads TGTGCCAGCAGCCAAGGGGTACAGGACAACGAGCAGTACTTC. Protein: CASSQGVQDNEQYF.

The chain is built from TRBV19 and TRBJ1-1, with D tentatively TRBD1 (5 bases). From germline, CDR1 is LNHDA and CDR2 SQIVND (reference sequence). The CDR3 extends over 14 amino acids. V lost 3 bases and J 1 base, leaving 9 bases between the germline ends. CDR3: CASSISGSNTEAFF. As DNA, the CDR3 is TGTGCCAGTAGTATTTCAGGGTCGAACACTGAAGCTTTCTTT. The full variable domain, rest sourced from reference TRBV19 and TRBJ1-1, is DGGITQSPKYLFRKEGQNVTLSCEQNLNHDAMYWYRQDPGQGLRLIYYSQIVNDFQKGDIAEGYSVSREKKESFPLTVTSAQKNPTAFYLCASSISGSNTEAFFGQGTRLTVV.

This clone was counted once. The chain uses TRBV29-1 and TRBJ2-5, with 8 bases lining up with TRBD2. Trimming removed 5 bases from V and 1 base from J; junction bases left unmatched: 6. The CDR3 spans 14 residues. CDR1 is SQVTM and CDR2 is ANQGSEA in the germline V gene. CDR3 loop: CSVSGRGSQETQYF. The DNA of the CDR3 is TGCAGCGTTTCCGGGAGGGGGTCCCAAGAGACCCAGTACTTC.

This clone showed up just a few times. V usage is TRBV3-1 (or the pseudogene TRBV3-2) and J usage is TRBJ1-4, with 11 bases matching TRBD1. The germline CDR1 and CDR2 sequences are LGHDT and YNNKEL (reference sequence). This CDR3 spans 14 amino acids. The junction had 3 bases not matched to a gene; V was cut back by 6 bases and J by 6 bases. As DNA, the CDR3 is TGTGCCAGCAGTAGGACAGGGGGCTATGAAAAACTGTTTTTT. Amino acid sequence: CASSRTGGYEKLFF.

This clone has more than one count but fewer than ten. This rearrangement joins TRBV4-2 to TRBJ2-2; D gene ambiguous. This CDR3 region has 14 residues. V lost 3 bases and J 1 base, leaving 6 bases between the germline ends. Germline values: CDR1 LGHNA, CDR2 YNFKEQ. The CDR3 loop is CASSHSWNTGELFF. For the CDR3, the DNA is TGTGCCAGCAGCCACAGTTGGAACACCGGGGAGCTGTTTTTT.

This chain connects TRBV12-5 to TRBJ2-3; 9 positions agree with TRBD1. V shed 2 bases, J shed 6 bases, and the junction held 9 bases outside the gene matches. CDR1 LGHNT and CDR2 FRNRAP come from the germline V gene. The CDR3 runs to 16 residues. The CDR3 sequence: CASGLSPTGGYDTQYF. DNA for the CDR3: TGTGCTAGTGGTTTGTCCCCGACAGGGGGTTACGATACGCAGTATTTT.

V gene TRBV28 combines with J gene TRBJ1-1; D is perhaps TRBD1 (6 bases). CDR3 size: 16 residues. Germline V gives CDR1 MDHEN, CDR2 SYDVKM. V shed 6 bases and J shed 0 bases, with 17 bases lying between them. CDR3 nucleotide sequence: TGTGCCAGCAGCAGACCCCTGACAGGAATGAACACTGAAGCTTTCTTT. It codes for CASSRPLTGMNTEAFF. The full variable domain, its missing parts supplied by reference TRBV28 and TRBJ1-1, is DVKVTQSSRYLVKRTGEKVFLECVQDMDHENMFWYRQDPGLGLRLIYFSYDVKMKEKGDIPEGYSVSREKKERFSLILESASTNQTSMYLCASSRPLTGMNTEAFFGQGTRLTVV.

This chain uses TRBV6-5 with TRBJ1-3; possibly TRBD1 for D (5 bases). Germline CDR1 MNHEY, CDR2 SVGAGI. Trimming left V 8 bases short and J 4 bases short, with 12 bases between. CDR3 size: 13 residues. Here the CDR3 DNA reads TGTGCCAGCTTATTCCCAGGGGGAAACACCATATATTTT. It translates to CASLFPGGNTIYF.

The chain joins TRBV3-1 (or the pseudogene TRBV3-2) to TRBJ1-5, with 8 bases aligning to TRBD1. The junction had 0 bases not matched to a gene; V was cut back by 1 base and J by 4 bases. CDR1 and CDR2 from the germline V gene are LGHDT and YNNKEL (reference sequence). CDR3 size: 14 residues. DNA of the CDR3: TGTGCCAGCAGCCAAGGACAGGGGAATCAGCCCCAGCATTTT. Amino acids: CASSQGQGNQPQHF.

The chain joins TRBV15 to TRBJ2-7; tentatively, D is TRBD1 (6 bases). Trimming removed 4 bases from V and 2 bases from J, with 12 bases in between. Germline V gene data show CDR1 as LNHNV and CDR2 as YYDKDF (reference sequence). The CDR3 is 14 amino acids. The CDR3 loop is CATSTAAGAYEQYF. CDR3 bases: TGTGCCACCAGCACCGCTGCAGGGGCCTACGAGCAGTACTTC.

The genes are TRBV4-1 and TRBJ1-4; TRBD1 matches at 9 bases. Unmatched junction bases numbered 5, after V lost 4 bases and J lost 2 bases. There are 16 residues in the CDR3. CDR1 is MGHRA and CDR2 is YSYEKL in the germline V gene. Written as DNA, the CDR3 is TGCGCCAGCAGCCCCGGGACAGGGCTTACTAATGAAAAACTGTTTTTT. Encoded protein: CASSPGTGLTNEKLFF.

V gene TRBV19 combines with J gene TRBJ2-7, with TRBD2 identical over 13 bases. The CDR3 is made up of 15 amino acids. After removal of 5 bases from V and 2 bases from J, the junction contained 3 bases not matched to a gene. The V gene's germline CDR1 is LNHDA and CDR2 SQIVND (reference sequence). The CDR3 DNA follows: TGTGCCAGTAGTTCAACTAGCGGGAGGGCCTACGAGCAGTACTTC. Translating gives CASSSTSGRAYEQYF.

The chain joins TRBV7-2 to TRBJ1-2; 9 bases fit TRBD1. Germline CDR1 SGHTA, CDR2 FQGNSA. V dropped 10 bases and J dropped 1; count of bases not matched to a gene: 7. The CDR3 has 14 amino acids. The CDR3 is CAMTGTGSNYGYTF. CDR3 coding DNA: TGTGCCATGACGGGGACAGGGAGTAACTATGGCTACACCTTC.

The V call is TRBV5-6, the J call TRBJ2-1, with D perhaps matching TRBD1 (6 bases). Germline V lookup: CDR1 SGHDT, CDR2 YYEEEE. This CDR3 is built from 15 residues. Trimming left V 4 bases short and J 0 bases short, with 11 bases between. CDR3 bases: TGTGCCAGCAGCCGGGGACAACTCTCCTACAATGAGCAGTTCTTC. Translating gives CASSRGQLSYNEQFF.

The chain combines TRBV18 with TRBJ2-2; 8 positions match TRBD2. This CDR3 region has 17 residues. CDR1 KGHSH and CDR2 LQKENI come from the germline V gene. Trimming at V came to 3 bases and at J to 0 bases, leaving 6 bases not matched to a gene. The CDR3 reads CASSPPSGGPNTGELFF. DNA for the CDR3: TGTGCCAGCTCACCCCCGAGCGGGGGCCCGAACACCGGGGAGCTGTTTTTT. Variable domain in full (rest from reference TRBV18 and TRBJ2-2): NAGVMQNPRHLVRRRGQEARLRCSPMKGHSHVYWYRQLPEEGLKFMVYLQKENIIDESGMPKERFSAEFPKEGPSILRIQQVVRGDSAAYFCASSPPSGGPNTGELFFGEGSRLTVL.

V is TRBV5-6 and J is TRBJ1-6; D is uncertain. Looked up from germline, CDR1 is SGHDT and CDR2 is YYEEEE. This CDR3 comprises 14 residues. The ends were cut back, 4 bases at V and 9 bases at J, with 14 bases in the middle. CDR3 sequence (DNA): TGTGCCAGCAGCCTAGCACCGACCAGTTCACCCCTCCACTTT. It is translated as CASSLAPTSSPLHF.

CDR3 DNA sequence: TGTGCCAGCAGTGACTGGGGCAGGGGGCGACCGAGCGGGGAGCTGTTTTTT. This codes for CASSDWGRGRPSGELFF. This sequence joins TRBV6-4 and TRBJ2-2; 8 bases agree with TRBD1. Per germline, CDR1 MRHNA and CDR2 SNTAGT. This CDR3 is built from 17 residues. With 1 base clipped from V and 7 bases from J, the junction kept 11 bases outside the gene matches.